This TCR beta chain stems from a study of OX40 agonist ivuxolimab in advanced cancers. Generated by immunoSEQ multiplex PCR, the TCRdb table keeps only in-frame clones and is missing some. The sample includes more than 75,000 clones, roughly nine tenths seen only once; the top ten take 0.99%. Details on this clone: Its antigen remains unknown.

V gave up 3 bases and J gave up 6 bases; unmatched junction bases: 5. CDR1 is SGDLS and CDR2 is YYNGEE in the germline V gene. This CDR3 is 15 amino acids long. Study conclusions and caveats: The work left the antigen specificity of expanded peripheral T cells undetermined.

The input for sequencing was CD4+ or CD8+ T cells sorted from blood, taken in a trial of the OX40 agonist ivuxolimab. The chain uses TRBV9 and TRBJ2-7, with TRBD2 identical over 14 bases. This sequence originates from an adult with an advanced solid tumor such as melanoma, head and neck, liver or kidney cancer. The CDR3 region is CASSAGTSGSIEQYF. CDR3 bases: TGTGCCAGCAGCGCTGGGACTAGCGGGAGTATCGAGCAGTACTTC.